This TCR beta chain was sequenced in a study of cytomegalovirus exposure and HLA in healthy donors. Germline V gene data show CDR1 as SGHTA and CDR2 as FQGTGA. Trimming removed 0 bases from V and 11 bases from J; junction bases left unmatched: 4. The CDR3 covers 13 residues. It was with 60 Vbeta and 13 Jbeta primers that the PCR ran. Method: immunoSEQ multiplex PCR; TCRdb's copy keeps in-frame clones and lacks some. The table lists tens of thousands of clones, about 62% of them singletons. The sample taken for sequencing was PBMCs. This sequence was found in a man aged 30 to 39 in good health and CMV-seronegative. The chain uses TRBV7-3 and TRBJ2-3; TRBD2 agrees at 8 bases. The DNA of the CDR3 is TGTGCCAGCAGCTTAACTAGCGGGGATGAGCAGTATTTT. This gives the protein CASSLTSGDEQYF.